This record concerns one T cell receptor (beta chain) sequence. What it binds is unknown. This entry comes from a study of T cell repertoires in cytomegalovirus infection. Study in general: Researchers turned to recently identified HLA-C-restricted CMV epitopes as well as well-studied HLA-B-restricted ones. Public TCR beta signatures provided an indication of both CMV infection and a matching HLA type.

Trimming cost V 4 bases and J 0 bases, with 14 bases left between them. Per germline, CDR1 MDHEN and CDR2 SYDVKM. The CDR3 length is 16 residues. TCRdb recomputed calls from the reads with MiXCR, one row per CDR3 protein. Found here are 80,000 to 90,000 distinct CDR3 sequences, roughly 44% of them singletons; the top ten hold approximately 93%. Study-wide results and limits: CMV-specific TCR beta clonotypes restricted by HLA-C were the ones dominating the ex vivo response. Summed frequency of shared TCR beta families picked out CMV carriers who also had the relevant HLA.

V gene TRBV28 combines with J gene TRBJ2-3; unclear D gene. This receptor was identified in a human donor in good health (CMV status not recorded). Some clones in this sample may be carry-over from other donors' samples. This specimen consisted of CD8+ T cells from cultured PBMCs, obtained from culture after CMV antigen stimulation. The CDR3 DNA reads TGTGCCAGCAGTTCCCCGGACCTTACTAGCACAGATACGCAGTATTTT. This encodes CASSSPDLTSTDTQYF.